This T cell receptor (beta chain) appears in the sequencing data of a study of CD8+ T cells in alopecia areata. Across the study: Twice a day, 5 to 10 mg of oral tofacitinib was administered to treated patients. Patients in the study were on tofacitinib for 6 to 18 months, then off it for 6 months.

cDNA reverse transcribed from extracted RNA served as the sequencing template. Sequencing was performed with immunoSEQ multiplex PCR; in TCRdb, only in-frame clones are kept and a portion is missing. The sample has about 150,000 clones, roughly 62% seen once. Peripheral blood samples and lesional scalp punch biopsies were obtained from alopecia areata patients. The sequencing here drew on CD4+ T cells sorted from blood, taken at week 0. The sequence was obtained from a human donor with alopecia areata.

The CDR3 spells CASSEGRGEQFF. The CDR3 nucleotides are TGTGCCAGCAGTGAAGGACGGGGTGAGCAGTTCTTC. The J gene is TRBJ2-1, the V gene TRBV2; tentative D call: TRBD2 (5 bases). V lost 1 base, J lost 9 bases, and 7 bases lay in between. Per the germline V gene, CDR1 is SNHLY and CDR2 is FYNNEI. The CDR3 runs 12 residues.